Here is one TCR beta chain with its context. The antigen is undetermined. Time point indicated: after dendritic cell vaccination, including at tumor progression/relapse. The data originate from a study of glioma-infiltrating T cells after dendritic cell vaccination. On the study more broadly: Between about 2002 and 2012, patients got autologous tumor lysate-pulsed dendritic cell vaccines.

Some clones are missing from TCRdb's copy, which holds only in-frame ones; the method was immunoSEQ multiplex PCR. The sample shows about 65,000 clones, around nine tenths of them seen only once. General study findings and limits: Higher TCR clonality did not directly relate to longer survival.

Germline assignment: CDR1 KGHSH and CDR2 LQKENI. Trimming took 3 bases from V and 6 from J, leaving 15 bases between them. There are 14 residues in the CDR3. J is TRBJ2-7 and V is TRBV18, with a possible D match to TRBD2 (6 bases). Material: blood, obtained after dendritic cell vaccination. This receptor was identified in a human donor with glioblastoma. Here the CDR3 DNA reads TGTGCCAGCTCACCCCCCGGGAGTAGCGCCGAGCAGTACTTC. Translation gives CASSPPGSSAEQYF.